Sequencing of this TCR beta chain was carried out in a study of blood T cell repertoires in COVID-19. In the original analysis: How many nucleated cells were present was estimated from reference gene primer amplification. Clones were read by immunoSEQ multiplex PCR, and TCRdb kept only the in-frame ones, dropping some. Clone size and the V and J calls come from that table; the DNA yielded D and trimming. The sample contains some 340,000 clones, more than 90% of which appear only once. V lost 6 bases to trimming and J lost 4 bases, with 6 bases between them. The CDR3 covers 11 residues. Germline CDR1 is SEHNR and CDR2 is FQNEAQ (reference sequence). Living in 20 to 30 US areas, the participants were between about 18 and 100 years of age. The table lists this clone with a few counts.

The sample taken for sequencing was PBMCs or T cells enriched from blood (not recorded which). The clonotype was recovered from a woman aged 25 to 45 who had been exposed to COVID-19. The gene calls are TRBV7-9 and TRBJ1-1; D gene unclear. The CDR3 loop is CASREGTEAFF. Here the CDR3 DNA reads TGTGCCAGCAGAGAGGGCACTGAAGCTTTCTTT.